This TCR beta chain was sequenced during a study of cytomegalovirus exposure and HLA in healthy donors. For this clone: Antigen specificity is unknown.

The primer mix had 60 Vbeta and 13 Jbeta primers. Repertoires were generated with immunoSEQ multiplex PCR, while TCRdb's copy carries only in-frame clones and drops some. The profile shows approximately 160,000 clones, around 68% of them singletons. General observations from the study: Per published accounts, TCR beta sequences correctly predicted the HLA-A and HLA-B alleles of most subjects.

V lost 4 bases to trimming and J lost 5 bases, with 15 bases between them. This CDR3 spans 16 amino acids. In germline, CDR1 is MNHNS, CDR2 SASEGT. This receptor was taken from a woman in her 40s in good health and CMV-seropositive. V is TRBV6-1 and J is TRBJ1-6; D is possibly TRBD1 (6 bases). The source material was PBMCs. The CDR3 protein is CASSGPDSLNNSPLHF. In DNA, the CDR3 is TGTGCCAGCAGTGGACCGGACAGTCTAAATAATTCACCCCTCCACTTT.